Following are 8 T cell receptor beta chains from one sample sequenced in a study of Tregs in tolerant kidney transplant recipients. Mixed chimerism was transient after nonmyeloablative marrow transplants from related graft donors. Only in-frame clones appear in the TCRdb table, and some are missing; sequencing was by immunoSEQ multiplex PCR. The sample has over 70,000 clones; roughly 91% are singletons. This sample comprised CD4+ T cells from blood (PBMCs), obtained 24 months after the transplant. These receptors originate from a human patient who received a combined kidney and bone marrow transplant. Some T cells may be transferred from the graft donor.

The V and J genes are TRBV7-3 and TRBJ2-1, with TRBD1 as a possible D gene (6 bases). Trimming took 6 bases from V and 0 from J, leaving 15 bases between them. CDR3 size: 16 residues. In germline, CDR1 is SGHTA, CDR2 FQGTGA. The CDR3 reads CASRNQGQNSYNEQFF. The CDR3 DNA reads as TGTGCCAGCAGGAACCAAGGACAGAACTCCTACAATGAGCAGTTCTTC. Full variable domain (outside the CDR3, taken from reference TRBV7-3 and TRBJ2-1): GAGVSQTPSNKVTEKGKYVELRCDPISGHTALYWYRQSLGQGPEFLIYFQGTGAADDSGLPNDRFFAVRPEGSVSTLKIQRTERGDSAVYLCASRNQGQNSYNEQFFGPGTRLTVL.

The chain carries TRBV9 and TRBJ2-3; tentative D call: TRBD2 (6 bases). Germline CDR1 and CDR2: SGDLS and YYNGEE. The CDR3 length is 14 residues. Trimming cost V 0 bases and J 6 bases, with 11 bases left between them. The CDR3 DNA follows: TGTGCCAGCAGCGTAGTTGCGGGGTCGGATACGCAGTATTTT. As protein: CASSVVAGSDTQYF.

V usage is TRBV18 and J usage is TRBJ1-5; tentative D call: TRBD1 (5 bases). Per germline, CDR1 KGHSH and CDR2 LQKENI. With 2 bases removed from V and 5 bases from J, the gap between germline ends came to 10 bases. The CDR3 is 14 amino acids. CDR3 in DNA: TGTGCCAGCTCACCAACAGGTGGAGATCAGCCCCAGCATTTT. Protein sequence: CASSPTGGDQPQHF.

This clone was picked up one time. J is TRBJ1-2 and V is TRBV19; 8 positions match TRBD1. This CDR3 has 15 residues. Per the germline V gene, CDR1 is LNHDA and CDR2 is SQIVND (reference sequence). J was trimmed by 2 bases and V by 5 bases; bases with no gene match: 7. The CDR3 DNA sequence: TGTGCCAGTAGTCTCAAGGGACAGGCGAACTATGGCTACACCTTC. Protein product: CASSLKGQANYGYTF.

The rearrangement links TRBV6-1 to TRBJ2-5; 8 bases are a match to TRBD2. The germline V gene has CDR1 MNHNS and CDR2 SASEGT. This CDR3 is built from 14 residues. V lost 6 bases to trimming and J lost 5 bases; unmatched junction nucleotides: 8. Here the CDR3 DNA reads TGTGCCAGCAGGATGGCGGGGGGCGGGGAGACCCAGTACTTC. This sequence encodes CASRMAGGGETQYF.

In its sample, this clone was seen once. The chain employs TRBV23-1 and TRBJ1-4; 9 nucleotides match TRBD1. TRBV23-1 is an ORF, with its function uncertain. Trimming took 2 bases from V and 8 from J; bases not matched to a gene: 9. The CDR3 runs 16 residues. The CDR3 loop is CASSQPAGTGREKLFF. CDR3 bases: TGCGCCAGCAGTCAACCTGCCGGGACAGGGAGGGAAAAACTGTTTTTT.

This chain links TRBV19 with TRBJ2-2, with TRBD1 matching 9 bases. The V segment lost 6 bases and the J segment 10 bases; nucleotides outside the gene matches: 12. The CDR3 contains 15 residues. The germline gives CDR1 LNHDA, CDR2 SQIVND (reference sequence). For the CDR3, the DNA is TGTGCCAGTAGGCCCGGGACAGGGATTCGGGCGGAGCTGTTTTTT. This gives the protein CASRPGTGIRAELFF.

The genes are TRBV7-8 and TRBJ2-3; 7 bases fit TRBD2. Germline CDR1 reads SGHVS; CDR2 reads FQNEAQ. The V and J ends lost 0 bases and 6 bases, in that order; junction bases with no gene match: 9. CDR3 length equals 16 residues. The CDR3 region is CASSLAASGLGDTQYF. Written as DNA, the CDR3 is TGTGCCAGCAGCTTAGCCGCTAGCGGTTTGGGGGATACGCAGTATTTT.